Shown below are 21 T cell receptor beta chains from a single sample sequenced in a study of regulatory T cells in long-lasting Graves disease. Documented time point: persistent/refractory GD, antithyroid drugs over 5 years with positive TRAb. RNA extracted from PBMCs served as the sequencing template. Libraries of TCR beta came from iRepertoire HTBI primers plus Arm-PCR of CDR3 regions. A single record per CDR3 protein comes from TCRdb applying MiXCR to the multiplex PCR reads. This table holds about 660,000 distinct CDR3 sequences, about 30% found once. Specimen: peripheral blood mononuclear cells (PBMCs), collected when the disease was refractory, from a patient treated with antithyroid drugs. Receptors were obtained from a female donor with Graves disease.

The table lists this clonotype with a few counts. This chain links TRBV25-1 with TRBJ1-2; 7 nucleotides line up with TRBD1. This CDR3 has 13 amino acids. Trimming cost V 7 bases and J 8 bases; bases outside gene matches: 10. Germline assignment: CDR1 MGHDK and CDR2 SYGVNS. The CDR3 sequence: CASTTTGWGGYTF. Here the CDR3 DNA reads TGTGCCAGCACCACGACAGGGTGGGGCGGCTACACCTTC.

This clonotype was recorded a few times. The chain uses TRBV6-1 and TRBJ1-1; D gene uncertain. The CDR3 is 13 residues long. V was trimmed by 10 bases and J by 4 bases, leaving 16 bases between them. From germline, CDR1 is MNHNS and CDR2 SASEGT. In nucleotides, the CDR3 is TGTGCCACCAAACAGACTCTGAGCACTGAAGCTTTCTTT. Translating gives CATKQTLSTEAFF.

The chain is built from TRBV29-1 and TRBJ1-1, with TRBD1 matching 9 bases. The germline V gene has CDR1 SQVTM and CDR2 ANQGSEA. With 7 bases clipped from V and 0 bases from J, the junction kept 9 bases outside the gene matches. The CDR3 has 15 amino acids. CDR3 nucleotide sequence: TGCAGCGCCCCGGGACAGGGAACCATGAACACTGAAGCTTTCTTT. Translation: CSAPGQGTMNTEAFF.

This clonotype was seen a handful of times. The chain joins TRBV30 to TRBJ1-2; TRBD1 aligns across 9 bases. V dropped 2 bases and J dropped 4; count of bases not matched to a gene: 2. CDR3 size: 13 residues. Germline values: CDR1 GTSNPN, CDR2 SVGIG (reference sequence). The CDR3 sequence: CAWSNRGPYGYTF. The CDR3 nucleotides read TGTGCCTGGAGTAACAGGGGGCCCTATGGCTACACCTTC.

This clonotype turned up a few times. The gene calls are TRBV2 and TRBJ2-2; D possibly corresponds to TRBD2 (6 bases). Germline-derived CDR1 and CDR2 are SNHLY and FYNNEI. CDR3 length equals 16 residues. The V end was cut by 7 bases, the J end by 4 bases, with 19 bases between. The CDR3 is CASIGRSGLITGELFF. The CDR3 DNA sequence: TGTGCCAGCATTGGCCGATCGGGACTGATCACCGGGGAGCTGTTTTTT.

Note on this clonotype: This may be a read error: a much more frequent sequence differs by one nucleotide. V usage is TRBV12-3 or TRBV12-4 and J usage is TRBJ1-2, with D perhaps matching TRBD1 (5 bases). V gave up 1 base and J gave up 5 bases, with 14 bases separating them. This CDR3 is built from 15 residues. Here the CDR3 reads CASSLGRGVGYGYTF. The CDR3 coding sequence is TGTGCCAGCAGTTTAGGACGGGGGGTTGGTTATGGCTACACCTTC.

In this sample, this clonotype turned up many times. The V gene is TRBV20-1, the J gene TRBJ1-5, with D perhaps TRBD1 (6 bases). Germline-derived CDR1 and CDR2 are DFQATT and SNEGSKA (reference sequence). The V and J ends lost 5 bases and 6 bases respectively, with 17 bases between them. There are 14 residues in the CDR3. The CDR3 loop reads CSAGILGAGQPQHF. The CDR3 bases are TGCAGTGCTGGCATTTTGGGGGCTGGTCAGCCCCAGCATTTT.

The chain couples TRBV27 to TRBJ1-1; no reliable D call. V shed 2 bases and J shed 5 bases, with 24 bases lying between them. The CDR3 sequence is 18 residues long. CDR1 MNHEY and CDR2 SMNVEV come from the germline V gene (reference sequence). CDR3 bases: TGTGCCAGCAGTTTAATGAGGGTAACCTTCGACGGTGGTACTGAAGCTTTCTTT. Protein sequence: CASSLMRVTFDGGTEAFF.

The chain couples TRBV2 to TRBJ1-5; the D gene is possibly TRBD1 (6 bases). Germline-derived CDR1 and CDR2 are SNHLY and FYNNEI. V dropped 7 bases and J dropped 4 bases, with 14 bases sitting between them. The CDR3 covers 14 residues. CDR3 amino acids: CASNGRGQNQPQHF. In DNA, the CDR3 is TGTGCCAGCAACGGCAGGGGACAAAATCAGCCCCAGCATTTT.

This chain links TRBV20-1 with TRBJ2-6; D not certain. Trimming left V 3 bases short and J 4 bases short, with 7 bases between. CDR1 and CDR2 from the germline V gene are DFQATT and SNEGSKA (reference sequence). The CDR3 is 13 residues long. CDR3 DNA: TGCAGTGCTAGCCTCCCGGGGGCCAACGTCCTGACTTTC. This sequence encodes CSASLPGANVLTF.

V usage is TRBV3-1 and J usage is TRBJ2-3, with TRBD2 matching over 7 bases. The CDR3 totals 16 residues. V lost 1 base to trimming and J lost 4 bases; unmatched junction nucleotides: 8. Germline V gene lookup returns CDR1 LGHDT and CDR2 YNNKEL (reference sequence). The CDR3 sequence is CASSQVAGVFADTQYF. In DNA form, the CDR3 reads TGTGCCAGCAGCCAAGTTGCGGGAGTGTTTGCAGATACGCAGTATTTT.

The V gene is TRBV12-3 or TRBV12-4, the J gene TRBJ1-1; unclear D gene. Trimming took 5 bases from V and 4 from J, leaving 14 bases between them. The CDR3 sequence is 14 residues long. DNA for the CDR3: TGTGCCAGCAGTCAACAGACCGTTGTCACTGAAGCTTTCTTT. As protein: CASSQQTVVTEAFF.

This clonotype was counted ten times or more. The chain couples TRBV12-3 or TRBV12-4 to TRBJ1-4; TRBD1 aligns across 8 bases. There are 14 residues in the CDR3. V trimming: 5 bases; J trimming: 8 bases; junction bases outside the gene matches: 7. The CDR3 region has the DNA TGTGCCAGCAGTAAGGACAGGGTTGGAGAAAAACTGTTTTTT. Its protein product is CASSKDRVGEKLFF.

This clonotype was seen ten or more times. The gene calls are TRBV11-3 and TRBJ2-5, with D perhaps TRBD1 (6 bases). The CDR3 is made up of 14 amino acids. Trimming shortened V by 5 bases and J by 4 bases, and 14 bases separated the two germline ends. Per the germline V gene, CDR1 is SGHNT and CDR2 is YENEEA. The CDR3 DNA is TGTGCCAGCAGCCAACACAGGGACGTAGAGACCCAGTACTTC. The encoded protein is CASSQHRDVETQYF.

A few counts support this clonotype. This rearrangement joins TRBV2 to TRBJ1-5, with D uncertain. Trimming took 1 base from V and 0 from J, leaving 7 bases between them. CDR3 length: 15 residues. Per the germline V gene, CDR1 is SNHLY and CDR2 is FYNNEI. The CDR3 loop is CASSEGAYSNQPQHF. CDR3 in DNA: TGTGCCAGCAGTGAAGGGGCATATAGCAATCAGCCCCAGCATTTT.

This clonotype was picked up a small number of times. The rearrangement uses TRBV20-1 and TRBJ2-2, with 7 bases identical to TRBD1. Germline loops: CDR1 DFQATT, CDR2 SNEGSKA (reference sequence). The CDR3 spans 17 residues. V trimming: 2 bases; J trimming: 5 bases; junction bases outside the gene matches: 14. CDR3 protein: CSARSLGTGVETGELFF. The DNA for the CDR3 is TGCAGTGCTAGATCCCTGGGAACAGGGGTAGAAACCGGGGAGCTGTTTTTT.

The genes are TRBV6-1 and TRBJ1-1; no reliable D call. This CDR3 has 14 residues. V lost 5 bases, J lost 1 base, and 11 bases lay in between. The V gene's germline CDR1 is MNHNS and CDR2 SASEGT. CDR3 nucleotide sequence: TGTGCCAGCAGTACCCGACGGACGAACACTGAAGCTTTCTTT. It encodes CASSTRRTNTEAFF.

The J gene is TRBJ2-2, the V gene TRBV12-3 or TRBV12-4; 8 bases are shared with TRBD1. V lost 8 bases to trimming and J lost 5 bases; unmatched junction nucleotides: 7. CDR3 length equals 14 residues. CDR3 sequence: CASRTGGSTGELFF. The CDR3 DNA is TGTGCCAGCCGCACAGGGGGTTCTACCGGGGAGCTGTTTTTT.

Comment on this clonotype: Possible read error: a much larger clone is one base away. The chain carries TRBV27 and TRBJ1-2, with 8 positions matching TRBD1. There are 15 residues in the CDR3. Looked up from germline, CDR1 is MNHEY and CDR2 is SMNVEV (reference sequence). The DNA of the CDR3 is TGTGCCAACAGTTTCGGGACAGGAACTAACTATGGCTACACCTTC. Amino acids: CANSFGTGTNYGYTF.

Many counts were recorded for this clonotype. V gene TRBV28 combines with J gene TRBJ2-7; D call uncertain. Per germline, CDR1 MDHEN and CDR2 SYDVKM. This CDR3 spans 13 amino acids. Trimming stripped 3 bases from V and 5 bases from J, with 11 bases between. CDR3 protein: CASSFPGFDEQYF. CDR3 DNA sequence: TGTGCCAGCAGTTTTCCAGGTTTCGACGAGCAGTACTTC.

The chain carries TRBV18 and TRBJ1-1, with D unresolved. Germline values: CDR1 KGHSH, CDR2 LQKENI. The V gene lost 0 bases and the J gene lost 4 bases, with 12 bases spanning the gap. This CDR3 comprises 15 residues. The CDR3 here is CASSPPRGSSTEAFF. In nucleotides, the CDR3 is TGTGCCAGCTCACCACCGAGAGGGTCGAGCACTGAAGCTTTCTTT.